These T cell receptor beta chains were read from a single sample in a study of blood T cell repertoires in COVID-19. Sequencing was performed with immunoSEQ multiplex PCR; in TCRdb, only in-frame clones are kept and a portion is missing. In the table there are some 180,000 clones, 83% of which are singletons. Sequenced: peripheral blood. Receptors originate from an elderly woman with acute or convalescent COVID-19. Both conserved end residues are part of each CDR3. Each record gives: J gene, V gene, clone size, D gene, CDR3 DNA, CDR3 protein. The D gene is left open where the match is weak. The size entry is marked missing in some rows and otherwise reads once, few, many or a size class.

j_gene: TRBJ2-2; v_gene: TRBV28; abundance: NA; d_gene: NA; CDR3nt: TGTGCCAGCACTAGAAGGGGTACCACCGGGGAGCTGTTTTTT; CDR3aa: CASTRRGTTGELFF
j_gene: TRBJ2-2; v_gene: TRBV27; abundance: NA; d_gene: NA; CDR3nt: TGTGCCAGCAGTTATTCCAGGGGCGTCGCCGGGGAGCTGTTTTTT; CDR3aa: CASSYSRGVAGELFF
j_gene: TRBJ2-7; v_gene: TRBV2; abundance: NA; d_gene: TRBD1; CDR3nt: TGTGCCAGCAGGGACCGGACAGGGGGCTACGAGCAGTACTTC; CDR3aa: CASRDRTGGYEQYF
j_gene: TRBJ2-5; v_gene: TRBV2; abundance: NA; d_gene: NA; CDR3nt: TGTGCCAGCAGCAAAGATGGAGTGAACCAAGAGACCCAGTACTTC; CDR3aa: CASSKDGVNQETQYF
j_gene: TRBJ1-2; v_gene: TRBV6-2/TRBV6-3; abundance: NA; d_gene: TRBD1; CDR3nt: TGTGCCAGCAGTCTACAGGGGTACTATGGCTACACCTTC; CDR3aa: CASSLQGYYGYTF
j_gene: TRBJ1-4; v_gene: TRBV6-2/TRBV6-3; abundance: once; d_gene: NA; CDR3nt: TGTGCCAGCAGCCGGACCGGGGTTGAAAAACTGTTTTTT; CDR3aa: CASSRTGVEKLFF
j_gene: TRBJ2-7; v_gene: TRBV2; abundance: NA; d_gene: NA; CDR3nt: TGTGCCAGCAGTGAAGGACCCATCCGGAGGGAGCAGTACTTC; CDR3aa: CASSEGPIRREQYF
j_gene: TRBJ2-2; v_gene: TRBV10-3; abundance: NA; d_gene: NA; CDR3nt: TGTGCCATCAGGACGTCTCTTGGAGGTCGGGAGCTGTTTTTT; CDR3aa: CAIRTSLGGRELFF
j_gene: TRBJ1-3; v_gene: TRBV18; abundance: NA; d_gene: NA; CDR3nt: TGTGCCAGCTCACTCACAGGGAAAAGGGGAAACACCATATATTTT; CDR3aa: CASSLTGKRGNTIYF
j_gene: TRBJ2-1; v_gene: TRBV5-1; abundance: few; d_gene: NA; CDR3nt: TGCGCCAGCAGGGTGGGAGAAACGCGGAATGAGCAGTTCTTC; CDR3aa: CASRVGETRNEQFF
j_gene: TRBJ2-3; v_gene: TRBV5-1; abundance: NA; d_gene: NA; CDR3nt: TGCGCCAGCAGCTTGGAGGGGCACACAGATACGCAGTATTTT; CDR3aa: CASSLEGHTDTQYF
j_gene: TRBJ2-5; v_gene: TRBV10-3; abundance: few; d_gene: NA; CDR3nt: TGTGCCATCAGTGTCGACGGGGAGACCCAGTACTTC; CDR3aa: CAISVDGETQYF
j_gene: TRBJ1-6; v_gene: TRBV10-3; abundance: NA; d_gene: NA; CDR3nt: TGTGCCATCAGGCAGGGAAATTCACCCCTCCACTTT; CDR3aa: CAIRQGNSPLHF
j_gene: TRBJ1-2; v_gene: TRBV15; abundance: NA; d_gene: NA; CDR3nt: TGTGCCACCAGCCTACCACAATCCGGGATCAAATATGGCTACACCTTC; CDR3aa: CATSLPQSGIKYGYTF
j_gene: TRBJ2-3; v_gene: TRBV16; abundance: NA; d_gene: NA; CDR3nt: TGTGCCAGCAGCCCACCCACCTTTGCGGGTACGCAGTATTTT; CDR3aa: CASSPPTFAGTQYF
j_gene: TRBJ2-7; v_gene: TRBV7-8; abundance: NA; d_gene: TRBD1; CDR3nt: TGTGCCAGCAGCATCGGACAGGGACCCTACGAGCAGTACTTC; CDR3aa: CASSIGQGPYEQYF
j_gene: TRBJ2-3; v_gene: TRBV7-2; abundance: NA; d_gene: TRBD2; CDR3nt: TGTGCCAGCAGCTTAGGAATAGGGCTAGCGGGAGGCACAGATACGCAGTATTTT; CDR3aa: CASSLGIGLAGGTDTQYF
j_gene: TRBJ2-3; v_gene: TRBV24-1; abundance: NA; d_gene: TRBD1; CDR3nt: TGTGCCACCAGTGATTCAGACAGGGGTCCAGATACGCAGTATTTT; CDR3aa: CATSDSDRGPDTQYF
j_gene: TRBJ2-7; v_gene: TRBV27; abundance: NA; d_gene: TRBD1; CDR3nt: TGTGCCAGCAGTTTTCCGACAGGGGGCGCTTGGTCCTACGAGCAGTACTTC; CDR3aa: CASSFPTGGAWSYEQYF
j_gene: TRBJ1-5; v_gene: TRBV19; abundance: NA; d_gene: TRBD1; CDR3nt: TGTGCCAGTAGTACGGGACAGCCCTTCAATAGCAATCAGCCCCAGCATTTT; CDR3aa: CASSTGQPFNSNQPQHF
j_gene: TRBJ2-4; v_gene: TRBV5-1; abundance: NA; d_gene: TRBD1; CDR3nt: TGCGCCAGCAGCTTGTGGGGGACAGGGTCTGGGAACATTCAGTACTTC; CDR3aa: CASSLWGTGSGNIQYF
j_gene: TRBJ1-3; v_gene: TRBV5-6; abundance: NA; d_gene: NA; CDR3nt: TGTGCCAGCAGCTTGCAGTCTGGAAACACCATATATTTT; CDR3aa: CASSLQSGNTIYF
j_gene: TRBJ1-1; v_gene: TRBV4-2; abundance: once; d_gene: NA; CDR3nt: TGTGCCAGCAGCCAAGGGGTCAGGGGCGGCACTGAAGCTTTCTTT; CDR3aa: CASSQGVRGGTEAFF
j_gene: TRBJ1-4; v_gene: TRBV4-2; abundance: NA; d_gene: TRBD1; CDR3nt: TGTGCCAGCAGCCCTCCGAACAGGGGCGAAAAACTGTTTTTT; CDR3aa: CASSPPNRGEKLFF
j_gene: TRBJ1-1; v_gene: TRBV29-1; abundance: NA; d_gene: TRBD1; CDR3nt: TGCAGCGCCCGGAGGCAGGGGGCCGGGAACACTGAAGCTTTCTTT; CDR3aa: CSARRQGAGNTEAFF
j_gene: TRBJ2-7; v_gene: TRBV27; abundance: NA; d_gene: NA; CDR3nt: TGTGCCAGCAGTTTAGAGAGAGCCACAGTCTCCTACGAGCAGTACTTC; CDR3aa: CASSLERATVSYEQYF
j_gene: TRBJ1-2; v_gene: TRBV15; abundance: NA; d_gene: NA; CDR3nt: TGTGCCACCAGCAGAGAGGGAGAGGCAGAAGGTCGCTATGGCTACACCTTC; CDR3aa: CATSREGEAEGRYGYTF
j_gene: TRBJ1-1; v_gene: TRBV5-4; abundance: NA; d_gene: TRBD1; CDR3nt: TGTGCCAGCAGCTTCGGGACAGGGGGCCGTGTCACTGAAGCTTTCTTT; CDR3aa: CASSFGTGGRVTEAFF
j_gene: TRBJ2-1; v_gene: TRBV6-2/TRBV6-3; abundance: NA; d_gene: TRBD2; CDR3nt: TGTGCCAGCAGTTACATGTTTGCGGGAGTAGGCTCCTACAATGAGCAGTTCTTC; CDR3aa: CASSYMFAGVGSYNEQFF
j_gene: TRBJ2-7; v_gene: TRBV12-3/TRBV12-4; abundance: NA; d_gene: NA; CDR3nt: TGTGCCAGCAGCCCACAAACAGGGAACGAGCAGTACTTC; CDR3aa: CASSPQTGNEQYF
j_gene: TRBJ1-1; v_gene: TRBV28; abundance: NA; d_gene: NA; CDR3nt: TGTGCCAGCAGTCCAAGGCGGGGGTCGGCGGACACTGAAGCTTTCTTT; CDR3aa: CASSPRRGSADTEAFF
j_gene: TRBJ1-1; v_gene: TRBV7-9; abundance: NA; d_gene: TRBD1; CDR3nt: TGTGCCAGCAGCCAAGGACAGGGCGGCACTGAAGCTTTCTTT; CDR3aa: CASSQGQGGTEAFF
j_gene: TRBJ1-5; v_gene: TRBV21-1; abundance: NA; d_gene: NA; CDR3nt: TGTGCCAGCAGCAAAGGCTGGCAGGTGATTTGCAATCAGCCCCAGCATTTT; CDR3aa: CASSKGWQVICNQPQHF
j_gene: TRBJ2-2; v_gene: TRBV1; abundance: NA; d_gene: NA; CDR3nt: TGCACCAGCAGCCCTAACCAAGAAACGAGCGGGAGACCGACCGGGGAGCTGTTTTTT; CDR3aa: CTSSPNQETSGRPTGELFF
j_gene: TRBJ2-1; v_gene: TRBV5-1; abundance: NA; d_gene: TRBD2; CDR3nt: TGCGCCAGCAGCTTGTTGGGGACTAGCGGGGGAAATGAGCAGTTCTTC; CDR3aa: CASSLLGTSGGNEQFF
j_gene: TRBJ1-3; v_gene: TRBV19; abundance: NA; d_gene: TRBD1; CDR3nt: TGTGCCAGTAGTGTCGACAGGGGGACGGCTGGAAACACCATATATTTT; CDR3aa: CASSVDRGTAGNTIYF
j_gene: TRBJ2-1; v_gene: TRBV4-1; abundance: NA; d_gene: TRBD2; CDR3nt: TGCGCCAGCAGCCAAGAGAGTTCTAGCGGGAGGGTCTATGAGCAGTTCTTC; CDR3aa: CASSQESSSGRVYEQFF
j_gene: TRBJ1-6; v_gene: TRBV6-6; abundance: NA; d_gene: NA; CDR3nt: TGTGCCAGCAGTTCAGGCTCGGTCCCCAATTCACCCCTCCACTTT; CDR3aa: CASSSGSVPNSPLHF
j_gene: TRBJ1-6; v_gene: TRBV27; abundance: NA; d_gene: TRBD1; CDR3nt: TGTGCCACCGCCGCCGACAGGGCTGGATCACCCCTCCACTTT; CDR3aa: CATAADRAGSPLHF
j_gene: TRBJ1-1; v_gene: TRBV28; abundance: NA; d_gene: NA; CDR3nt: TGTGCCAGCACCCTTGGAGGGTGGGTGGGTGAAGCTTTCTTT; CDR3aa: CASTLGGWVGEAFF
j_gene: TRBJ2-1; v_gene: TRBV4-2; abundance: NA; d_gene: TRBD1; CDR3nt: TGTGCCAGCAGCGCCGACAGGGACACCTACAATGAGCAGTTCTTC; CDR3aa: CASSADRDTYNEQFF
j_gene: TRBJ1-1; v_gene: TRBV3-1/TRBV3-2; abundance: NA; d_gene: TRBD1; CDR3nt: TGTGCCAGCAGCCAAGAGAACCGGGACAGGCAAGCTTTCTTT; CDR3aa: CASSQENRDRQAFF